The clone carrying this TCR beta chain was seen at least ten times. The target antigen is unknown. These data originate in a study of glioma-infiltrating T cells. Using RNA template, CDR3s of TCR alpha and beta were amplified with iRepertoire arm-PCR. From the multiplex PCR reads, TCRdb called clonotypes with MiXCR, one entry per CDR3 protein. This sample has 100,000 to 150,000 distinct CDR3 sequences; roughly 24% occur once, and the top ten carry roughly 15%. Study results and caveats: Very few CDR3 sequences were shared between tissue and blood.

This receptor was taken from a human donor with low-grade glioma or glioblastoma, undergoing nonglioma brain surgery, or in good health (not recorded which). What was sequenced was glioma tissue, nonneoplastic brain tissue, or PBMCs (not recorded which).

The chain's CDR3 is CASIDPGGSYNEQFF. CDR3 DNA sequence: TGTGCCAGCATCGACCCTGGGGGCTCCTACAATGAGCAGTTCTTC. This chain joins TRBV6-1 and TRBJ2-1; D possibly matches TRBD1 or TRBD2 (5 bases each). V gave up 7 bases and J gave up 0 bases, with 13 bases separating them. This CDR3 is 15 amino acids long. The germline CDR1 and CDR2 sequences are MNHNS and SASEGT.